Detailed here is one TCR beta chain. In germline, CDR1 is MNHEY, CDR2 SMNVEV (reference sequence). The germline V and J ends were trimmed by 3 bases and 6 bases, with 12 bases remaining between them. CDR3 length: 14 residues. Clones were read by immunoSEQ multiplex PCR, and TCRdb kept only the in-frame ones, dropping some. The table shows 70,000 to 95,000 clones, with 94% occurring only once. These data belong to a study of OX40 agonist ivuxolimab in advanced cancers. The input for sequencing was CD4+ or CD8+ T cells sorted from blood, taken in a trial of the OX40 agonist ivuxolimab. The V gene is TRBV27, the J gene TRBJ2-1; D tentatively fits TRBD1 or TRBD2 (5 bases each). This receptor was obtained from an adult with an advanced solid tumor such as melanoma, head and neck, liver or kidney cancer. The CDR3 is CASSFWGPVNEQFF. CDR3 bases: TGTGCCAGCAGTTTCTGGGGACCTGTCAATGAGCAGTTCTTC.